Listed below are T cell receptor beta chains from one sample, sequenced in a study of identical twins. Each CDR3 protein gets one entry after TCRdb re-called the 5' RACE reads with MiXCR. The sample holds 250,000 to 350,000 distinct CDR3 sequences, about 8.3% seen once. The same sample was also studied in work on yellow fever vaccine responses in identical twins.

Specimen: memory (CD45RO+) T cells sorted from blood. The source of these receptors is a woman younger than 30 in good health. Each CDR3 is given with its conserved first and last residue. Size values are once, few and many counts, or a class for expanded clones, and some rows have none.

V	size	J	CDR3
TRBV6-6	NA	TRBJ2-1	CASSRGDKQFF
TRBV3-1	few	TRBJ2-5	CASSQGAETQYF
TRBV2	many	TRBJ1-2	CASQVSYGYTF
TRBV28	many	TRBJ2-3	CASSSPIGGSSITDTQYF
TRBV5-1	many	TRBJ1-5	CASSLGADYSNQPQHF
TRBV12-3/TRBV12-4	many	TRBJ2-5	CASSFMGPAQYF
TRBV2	NA	TRBJ1-1	CASRRENTEAFF
TRBV3-1	NA	TRBJ1-6	CASSQASTSPLHF
TRBV7-2	few	TRBJ1-5	CASSAEHLSNQPQHF
TRBV9	many	TRBJ2-3	CASSPSGATDTQYF
TRBV2	few	TRBJ2-3	CASSPASVDTQYF
TRBV7-9	many	TRBJ2-3	CASSLTGDTQYF
TRBV7-8	many	TRBJ2-2	CASSFRQGNTGELFF
TRBV2	few	TRBJ2-2	CASRQGWAGELFF
TRBV4-1	few	TRBJ2-1	CASRSDPGTSGKNEQFF
TRBV6-1	NA	TRBJ2-7	CATMRDGGYEQYF
TRBV20-1	NA	TRBJ2-1	CSARTGGFIWTSGGFYNEQFF
TRBV14	NA	TRBJ1-6	CASSQGQVANSPLHF
TRBV20-1	few	TRBJ2-7	CSANRQGTYEQYF
TRBV2	many	TRBJ2-5	CASRASGETQYF
TRBV7-2	NA	TRBJ2-1	CASSLWAGGRSYNEQFF
TRBV11-1	NA	TRBJ2-1	CASSLSPRGGRDEQFF
TRBV28	NA	TRBJ1-1	CASSLYSLNTEAFF
TRBV19	few	TRBJ1-1	CASSRYERGTEAFF
TRBV7-8	NA	TRBJ2-5	CASTGPPPETQYF
TRBV19	NA	TRBJ1-2	CASSIDWAATYGYTF
TRBV6-2/TRBV6-3	many	TRBJ2-5	CASRPSLASMETQYF
TRBV12-3/TRBV12-4	NA	TRBJ2-3	CASSSPPITDTQYF
TRBV27	many	TRBJ1-3	CASSLFAPAFSGNTIYF
TRBV10-3	NA	TRBJ2-3	CAISEPQGPPGDTQYF
TRBV4-2	few	TRBJ2-5	CASSPSGTGGHETQYF
TRBV7-9	few	TRBJ2-7	CASSSVAAGRDIEQYF
TRBV20-1	many	TRBJ2-1	CSARTTGDLYNEQFF
TRBV6-5	once	TRBJ1-6	CASSYFGREINSPLHF
TRBV12-3/TRBV12-4	many	TRBJ2-1	CASSLGTSGTQFF
TRBV5-1	many	TRBJ1-1	CASSSQGYTEAFF
TRBV6-5	NA	TRBJ2-1	CASSYYSEQFF
TRBV5-1	many	TRBJ2-5	CASSLAGQPQETQYF
TRBV2	many	TRBJ2-1	CASSEEAGAYNEQFF
TRBV6-1	NA	TRBJ2-1	CASSEGPTGAFQFF
TRBV5-1	many	TRBJ2-1	CASSLYGDNEQFF
TRBV20-1	NA	TRBJ2-4	CSAPLWDIQYF
TRBV20-1	NA	TRBJ1-2	CSATHRVRYGYTF
TRBV20-1	many	TRBJ1-2	CSASLRGPQGYTF
TRBV29-1	many	TRBJ2-4	CSVALYPTSNIQYF
TRBV28	NA	TRBJ1-3	CASSREGFSGNTIYF
TRBV5-1	NA	TRBJ2-1	CASSPGLSSHSYNEQFF
TRBV20-1	few	TRBJ2-3	CSAQTDTQYF
TRBV10-3	few	TRBJ1-2	CAISESDVNYGYTF
TRBV15	many	TRBJ2-3	CATSPLAGHTDTQYF
TRBV28	few	TRBJ2-5	CASSLKQGTQTQYF
TRBV24-1	NA	TRBJ2-1	CATSDRTVNNEQFF
TRBV28	many	TRBJ2-1	CASSTWRNEQFF
TRBV18	NA	TRBJ2-3	CASSPTSGMRDTQYF
TRBV14	NA	TRBJ2-7	CASSQVFYEQYF
TRBV9	NA	TRBJ2-3	CASSVGNRVGDTQYF
TRBV20-1	many	TRBJ1-5	CSASDGSNQPQHF
TRBV11-2	NA	TRBJ2-3	CASSLTRDGSTDTQYF